The source of this T cell receptor (beta chain) is a study of response to subunit inactivated influenza vaccine. General study findings and limits: New T cells are recruited in small numbers by each seasonal influenza vaccination, according to the authors' suggestion.

TCRdb recomputed calls from the RT-PCR reads with MiXCR, one row per CDR3 protein. The sample holds 540,000 or so distinct CDR3 sequences, about an eighth seen once. V was cut by 6 bases and J by 4 bases, with 16 bases left in between. The V gene's germline CDR1 is MNHEY and CDR2 SVGEGT. This CDR3 is 14 amino acids long. This clonotype was observed many times. What it binds is not known. The chain recombines TRBV6-2 or TRBV6-3 with TRBJ2-7; no reliable D call. This material consisted of PBMCs from blood, taken roughly 6 weeks after vaccination. This receptor was taken from a man aged 50 to 59 who received an inactivated influenza vaccine. The DNA of the CDR3 is TGTGCCAGCAGCTTTGATCCCGGACGGTACGAGCAGTACTTC. Its translation is CASSFDPGRYEQYF.